Below, 16 T cell receptor beta chains from the same sample are listed, as sequenced in a study of T cell repertoires in cytomegalovirus infection. TCRdb passed the reads through MiXCR, listing each CDR3 protein once. Among hundreds of thousands of distinct CDR3 sequences listed, approximately 24% were seen once. The sequenced material came from CD8+ T cells from PBMCs. All receptors derive from a human donor in good health (CMV status not recorded). Some clones in this sample may be carry-over from other donors' samples.

V is TRBV12-3 or TRBV12-4 and J is TRBJ2-1; no firm D call. The CDR3 length is 14 residues. The V and J ends lost 7 bases and 4 bases respectively, with 14 bases between them. The CDR3 spells CASTPPGPYNEQFF. In nucleotides, the CDR3 is TGTGCCAGCACCCCCCCCGGCCCTTACAATGAGCAGTTCTTC.

Note on this clonotype: The junction differs from germline at one of its ends, possibly a read error. The J gene is TRBJ2-1, the V gene TRBV12-3 or TRBV12-4; 7 bases are a match to TRBD2. This CDR3 has 15 residues. Here the CDR3 DNA reads TGTGCCAGCAGTTTATGGGGGGGGGACTACGATGAGCAGTTCTTC. This gives the protein CASSLWGGDYDEQFF.

This clonotype was seen more than once but under ten times. V usage is TRBV4-2 and J usage is TRBJ2-7; TRBD2 is a possible D gene (6 bases). Trimming stripped 4 bases from V and 5 bases from J, with 15 bases between. Germline values: CDR1 LGHNA, CDR2 YNFKEQ. This CDR3 comprises 14 residues. The CDR3 region has the DNA TGTGCCAGCAGCCGCGCCTGGGGAGGCGACGAGCAGTACTTC. Translated: CASSRAWGGDEQYF.

This clonotype was detected ten times or more. The chain is built from TRBV24-1 and TRBJ2-7, with 7 bases lining up with TRBD1. With V trimmed by 4 bases and J by 1 base, 3 bases remained unmatched. CDR1 and CDR2 (germline): KGHDR, SFDVKD. This CDR3 is built from 14 residues. The CDR3 region is CATSEGTESYEQYV. The CDR3 nucleotides are TGTGCCACCAGTGAAGGGACAGAATCCTACGAGCAGTACGTC.

This clonotype was observed at least ten times. The chain employs TRBV7-9 and TRBJ1-1; D gene uncertain. The CDR3 totals 13 residues. V lost 4 bases, J lost 6 bases, and 12 bases lay in between. Germline V gives CDR1 SEHNR, CDR2 FQNEAQ (reference sequence). The CDR3 DNA sequence: TGTGCCAGCAGCTACCGTAGCCTCCCTGAAGCTTTCTTT. Translated, it gives CASSYRSLPEAFF.

Ten or more counts support this clonotype. This chain joins TRBV19 and TRBJ2-2, with TRBD2 as a possible D gene (6 bases). The length of the CDR3 is 14 residues. V was pared by 3 bases and J by 3 bases, with 8 bases between. CDR1 LNHDA and CDR2 SQIVND come from the germline V gene (reference sequence). As DNA, the CDR3 is TGTGCCAGTAGTATCGCGGGGTACACCGGGGAGCTGTTTTTT. Encoded protein: CASSIAGYTGELFF.

The V call is TRBV20-1, the J call TRBJ1-1; maybe TRBD1 (6 bases). This CDR3 spans 15 amino acids. The V end lost 5 bases, the J end lost 6 bases, and 22 bases lay between the germline ends. The germline gives CDR1 DFQATT, CDR2 SNEGSKA (reference sequence). The CDR3 DNA reads as TGCAGTGCTCCCCCGAGGGGGATCGGAATCGCTGAAGCTTTCTTT. Amino acids: CSAPPRGIGIAEAFF.

This chain connects TRBV20-1 to TRBJ1-1; perhaps TRBD1 as D (6 bases). Germline CDR1 DFQATT, CDR2 SNEGSKA (reference sequence). There are 14 residues in the CDR3. Trimming removed 5 bases from V and 4 bases from J, with 17 bases in between. In DNA, the CDR3 is TGCAGTGCTCGCTCCAGGGGAACGGTCACTGAAGCTTTCTTT. This translates into CSARSRGTVTEAFF.

Worth noting for this clonotype: A much more abundant neighbour one base away suggests this may be a read error. This chain links TRBV10-3 with TRBJ1-1; D possibly corresponds to TRBD1 (5 bases). Germline V lookup: CDR1 ENHRY, CDR2 SYGVKD. The V end lost 8 bases, the J end lost 3 bases, and 19 bases lay between the germline ends. This CDR3 has 15 amino acids. CDR3 protein: CAIRPGWGLDTEAFF. The CDR3 DNA reads as TGTGCCATCCGACCGGGTTGGGGACTGGACACTGAAGCTTTCTTT.

This clonotype was found many times. V usage is TRBV20-1 and J usage is TRBJ2-4; 7 bases map to TRBD2. V gave up 3 bases and J gave up 3 bases; unmatched junction bases: 2. This CDR3 spans 13 amino acids. The V gene's germline CDR1 is DFQATT and CDR2 SNEGSKA (reference sequence). CDR3 region: CSASGDYKNIQYF. Written as DNA, the CDR3 is TGCAGTGCTAGTGGGGACTACAAAAACATTCAGTACTTC.

V usage is TRBV7-2 and J usage is TRBJ2-7; 7 bases map to TRBD1. CDR3 size: 18 residues. Germline V gives CDR1 SGHTA, CDR2 FQGNSA. The J segment lost 6 bases and the V segment lost 5 bases, leaving 22 bases of the junction unmatched. The CDR3: CASSLLPPGQPVQGEQYF. The CDR3 region has the DNA TGTGCCAGCAGCCTCCTCCCCCCGGGACAGCCCGTTCAGGGCGAGCAGTACTTC.

V is TRBV25-1 and J is TRBJ1-6, with TRBD1 identical over 7 bases. CDR3 length: 14 amino acids. Germline trimming cut 4 bases from V and 7 bases from J; bases unmatched to any gene: 4. Germline assignment: CDR1 MGHDK and CDR2 SYGVNS. The DNA of the CDR3 is TGTGCCAGCAGTGTAACAGGGGCCAATTCACCCCTCCACTTT. Protein sequence: CASSVTGANSPLHF.

Details on this clonotype: This may come from a read error, since a much larger clone is one base off. The chain employs TRBV7-6 and TRBJ2-1; weak D call: TRBD2 (6 bases). Germline CDR1 is SGHVS and CDR2 is FNYEAQ. V dropped 8 bases and J dropped 7 bases, with 24 bases sitting between them. The CDR3 spans 16 residues. As DNA, the CDR3 is TGTGCCAGCTGCCTCGGAGGGTATCCGGTCATTAATGAGCAGTTCTTC. This codes for CASCLGGYPVINEQFF.

A few counts support this clonotype. The chain links TRBV6-2 or TRBV6-3 to TRBJ2-7, with 10 nucleotides matching TRBD1. The CDR3 loop spans 17 amino acids. The V and J ends lost 5 bases and 3 bases, in that order; junction bases with no gene match: 13. Germline V CDR1 and CDR2: MNHEY, SVGEGT. Here the CDR3 DNA reads TGTGCCAGCAGTCTAACTTCCGGGACAGGGGAAATCTACGAGCAGTACGTC. This sequence encodes CASSLTSGTGEIYEQYV.

This clonotype was seen more than once but under ten times. The chain combines TRBV14 with TRBJ2-1; no clear D gene. This CDR3 comprises 15 residues. The V gene's germline CDR1 is SGHDN and CDR2 FVKESK. V dropped 2 bases and J dropped 1 base, with 9 bases sitting between them. Written as DNA, the CDR3 is TGTGCCAGCAGCCAATCCCGGCCGTCCTACAATGAGCAGTTCTTC. Translated, it gives CASSQSRPSYNEQFF. Complete variable domain (other parts from reference TRBV14 and TRBJ2-1): EAGVTQFPSHSVIEKGQTVTLRCDPISGHDNLYWYRRVMGKEIKFLLHFVKESKQDESGMPNNRFLAERTGGTYSTLKVQPAELEDSGVYFCASSQSRPSYNEQFFGPGTRLTVL.

The chain combines TRBV29-1 with TRBJ2-2; no clear D. The CDR3 is 14 residues long. Germline V gene data show CDR1 as SQVTM and CDR2 as ANQGSEA. The V gene lost 4 bases and the J gene lost 5 bases, with 14 bases spanning the gap. Here the CDR3 reads CSVGRIGETGELFF. The CDR3 coding sequence is TGCAGCGTTGGCCGGATCGGAGAAACCGGGGAGCTGTTTTTT.